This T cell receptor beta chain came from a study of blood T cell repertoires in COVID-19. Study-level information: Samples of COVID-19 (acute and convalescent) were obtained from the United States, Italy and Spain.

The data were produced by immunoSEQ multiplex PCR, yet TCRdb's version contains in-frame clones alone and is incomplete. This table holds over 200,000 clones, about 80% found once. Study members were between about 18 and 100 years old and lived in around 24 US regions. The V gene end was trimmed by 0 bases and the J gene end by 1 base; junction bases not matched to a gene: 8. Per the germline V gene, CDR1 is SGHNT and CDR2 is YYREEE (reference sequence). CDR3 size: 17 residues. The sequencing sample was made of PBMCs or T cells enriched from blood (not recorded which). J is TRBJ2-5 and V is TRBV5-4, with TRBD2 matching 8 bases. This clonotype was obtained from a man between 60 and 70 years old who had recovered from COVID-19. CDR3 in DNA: TGTGCCAGCAGCTTGGCCCGGGCGGGAGGATCCCAAGAGACCCAGTACTTC. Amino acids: CASSLARAGGSQETQYF.